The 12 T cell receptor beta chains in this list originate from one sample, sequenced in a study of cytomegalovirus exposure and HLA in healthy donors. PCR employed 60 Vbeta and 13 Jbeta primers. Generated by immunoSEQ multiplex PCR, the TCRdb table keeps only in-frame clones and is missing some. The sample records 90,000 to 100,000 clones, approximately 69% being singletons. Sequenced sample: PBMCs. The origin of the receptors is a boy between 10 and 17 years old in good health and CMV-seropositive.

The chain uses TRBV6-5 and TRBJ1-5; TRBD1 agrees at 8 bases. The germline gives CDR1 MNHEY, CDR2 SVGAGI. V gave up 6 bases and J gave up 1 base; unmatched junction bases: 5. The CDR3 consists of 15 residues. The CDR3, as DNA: TGTGCCAGCAGGCCCACAGGGGGAAGCAATCAGCCCCAGCATTTT. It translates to CASRPTGGSNQPQHF.

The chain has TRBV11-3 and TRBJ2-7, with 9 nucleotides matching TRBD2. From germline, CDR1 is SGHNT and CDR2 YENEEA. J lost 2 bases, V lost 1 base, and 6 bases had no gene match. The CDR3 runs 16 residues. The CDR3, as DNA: TGTGCCAGCAGCTTAGGGCCAGCGGGGGGCACCTACGAGCAGTACTTC. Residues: CASSLGPAGGTYEQYF.

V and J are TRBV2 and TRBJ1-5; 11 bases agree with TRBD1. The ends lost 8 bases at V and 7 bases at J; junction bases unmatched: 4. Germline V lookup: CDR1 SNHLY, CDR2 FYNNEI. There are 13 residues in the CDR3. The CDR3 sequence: CASGTGGGQPQHF. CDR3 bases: TGTGCCAGCGGGACAGGGGGGGGACAGCCCCAGCATTTT.

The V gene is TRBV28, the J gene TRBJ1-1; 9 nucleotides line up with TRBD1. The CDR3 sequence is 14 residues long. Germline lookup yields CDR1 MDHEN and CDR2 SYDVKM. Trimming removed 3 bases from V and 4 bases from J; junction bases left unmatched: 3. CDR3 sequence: CASSLADRGTEAFF. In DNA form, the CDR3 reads TGTGCCAGCAGTTTGGCGGACAGGGGCACTGAAGCTTTCTTT.

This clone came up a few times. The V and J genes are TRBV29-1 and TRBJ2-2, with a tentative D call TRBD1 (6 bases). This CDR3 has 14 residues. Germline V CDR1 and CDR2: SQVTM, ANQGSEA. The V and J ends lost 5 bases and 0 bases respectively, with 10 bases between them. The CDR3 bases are TGCAGCGTTAGCAGGGGTGCGAACACCGGGGAGCTGTTTTTT. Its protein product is CSVSRGANTGELFF.

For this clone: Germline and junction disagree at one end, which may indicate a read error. CDR3 sequence: CASTERGPTYEQYF. The CDR3 DNA reads TGTGCCAGCACTGAAAGGGGGCCCACCTACGAGCAGTACTTC. The genes are TRBV2 and TRBJ2-7; TRBD1 agrees at 7 bases. CDR1 and CDR2 from the germline V gene are SNHLY and FYNNEI. The CDR3 extends over 14 amino acids.

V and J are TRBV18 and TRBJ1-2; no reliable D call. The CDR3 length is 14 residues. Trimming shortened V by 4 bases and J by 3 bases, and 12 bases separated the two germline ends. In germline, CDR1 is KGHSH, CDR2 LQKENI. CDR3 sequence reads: CASSLYLGDYGYTF. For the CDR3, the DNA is TGTGCCAGCTCACTTTACCTTGGAGACTATGGCTACACCTTC.

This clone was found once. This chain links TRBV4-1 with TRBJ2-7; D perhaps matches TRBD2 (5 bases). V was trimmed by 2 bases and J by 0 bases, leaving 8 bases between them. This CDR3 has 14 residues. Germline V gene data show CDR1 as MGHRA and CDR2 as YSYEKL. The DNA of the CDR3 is TGCGCCAGCAGCCAAAGGGAGAGCTCCTACGAGCAGTACTTC. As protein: CASSQRESSYEQYF.

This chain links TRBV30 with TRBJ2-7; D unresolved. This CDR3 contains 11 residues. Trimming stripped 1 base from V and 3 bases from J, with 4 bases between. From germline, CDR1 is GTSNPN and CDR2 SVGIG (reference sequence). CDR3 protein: CAWSANYEQYF. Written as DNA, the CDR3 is TGTGCCTGGAGTGCTAACTACGAGCAGTACTTC.

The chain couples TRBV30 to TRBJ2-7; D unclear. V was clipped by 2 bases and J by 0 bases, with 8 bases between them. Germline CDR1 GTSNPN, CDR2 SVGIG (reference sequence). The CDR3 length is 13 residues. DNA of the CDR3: TGTGCCTGGAGTCCCCAGGTCTCCTACGAGCAGTACTTC. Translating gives CAWSPQVSYEQYF.

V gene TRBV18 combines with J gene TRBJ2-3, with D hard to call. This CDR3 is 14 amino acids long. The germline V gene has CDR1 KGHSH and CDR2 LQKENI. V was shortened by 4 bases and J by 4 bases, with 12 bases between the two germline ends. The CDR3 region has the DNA TGTGCCAGCTCACTACAGCCTCCCCCAGATACGCAGTATTTT. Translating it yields CASSLQPPPDTQYF.

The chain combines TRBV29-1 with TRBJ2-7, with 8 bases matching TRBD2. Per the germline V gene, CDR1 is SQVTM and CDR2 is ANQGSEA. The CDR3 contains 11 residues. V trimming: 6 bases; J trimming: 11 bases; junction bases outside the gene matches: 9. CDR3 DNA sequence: TGCAGCGTCCGACGGGAGGGGGTGGAGTACTTC. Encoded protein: CSVRREGVEYF.